This T cell receptor (beta chain) was found in a study of T cells in localized non-small cell lung cancer. Notes on the study in general: Turning up in adjacent lung were a median about 61 of the top 100 tumor clones.

Here immunoSEQ multiplex PCR was the method, and the copy in TCRdb shows in-frame clones only, minus some. The sample comprises approximately 1,600 clones, 20% of which are singletons, and approximately 13% rests with the top ten. This clone has just a few counts. The antigen remains unidentified. Sample: lung tumor tissue, taken before any cancer treatment. This TCR came from a female donor aged 60 or older with stage II lung adenocarcinoma.

DNA for the CDR3: TGTGCCAGCAGTGGGCAGACGGGCGCGGATACGCAGTATTTT. It specifies CASSGQTGADTQYF. The chain combines TRBV6-8 with TRBJ2-3; D is uncertain. Between the trimmed V and J ends, which lost 5 bases and 6 bases, there was a span of 15 bases. The CDR3 length is 14 residues. The V gene's germline CDR1 is MNHGY and CDR2 SAAAGT.